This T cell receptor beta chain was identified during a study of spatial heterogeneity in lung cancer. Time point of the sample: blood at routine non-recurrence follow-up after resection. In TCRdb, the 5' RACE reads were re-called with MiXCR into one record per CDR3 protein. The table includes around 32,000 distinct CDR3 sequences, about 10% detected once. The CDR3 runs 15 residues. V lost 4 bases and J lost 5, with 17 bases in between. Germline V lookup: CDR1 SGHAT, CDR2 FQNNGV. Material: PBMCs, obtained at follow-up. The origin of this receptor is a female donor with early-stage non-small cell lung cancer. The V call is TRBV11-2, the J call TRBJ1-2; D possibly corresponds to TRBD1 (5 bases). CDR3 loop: CASSSPGRAPYGYTF. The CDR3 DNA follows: TGTGCCAGCAGCTCCCCGGGACGGGCGCCGTATGGCTACACCTTC.